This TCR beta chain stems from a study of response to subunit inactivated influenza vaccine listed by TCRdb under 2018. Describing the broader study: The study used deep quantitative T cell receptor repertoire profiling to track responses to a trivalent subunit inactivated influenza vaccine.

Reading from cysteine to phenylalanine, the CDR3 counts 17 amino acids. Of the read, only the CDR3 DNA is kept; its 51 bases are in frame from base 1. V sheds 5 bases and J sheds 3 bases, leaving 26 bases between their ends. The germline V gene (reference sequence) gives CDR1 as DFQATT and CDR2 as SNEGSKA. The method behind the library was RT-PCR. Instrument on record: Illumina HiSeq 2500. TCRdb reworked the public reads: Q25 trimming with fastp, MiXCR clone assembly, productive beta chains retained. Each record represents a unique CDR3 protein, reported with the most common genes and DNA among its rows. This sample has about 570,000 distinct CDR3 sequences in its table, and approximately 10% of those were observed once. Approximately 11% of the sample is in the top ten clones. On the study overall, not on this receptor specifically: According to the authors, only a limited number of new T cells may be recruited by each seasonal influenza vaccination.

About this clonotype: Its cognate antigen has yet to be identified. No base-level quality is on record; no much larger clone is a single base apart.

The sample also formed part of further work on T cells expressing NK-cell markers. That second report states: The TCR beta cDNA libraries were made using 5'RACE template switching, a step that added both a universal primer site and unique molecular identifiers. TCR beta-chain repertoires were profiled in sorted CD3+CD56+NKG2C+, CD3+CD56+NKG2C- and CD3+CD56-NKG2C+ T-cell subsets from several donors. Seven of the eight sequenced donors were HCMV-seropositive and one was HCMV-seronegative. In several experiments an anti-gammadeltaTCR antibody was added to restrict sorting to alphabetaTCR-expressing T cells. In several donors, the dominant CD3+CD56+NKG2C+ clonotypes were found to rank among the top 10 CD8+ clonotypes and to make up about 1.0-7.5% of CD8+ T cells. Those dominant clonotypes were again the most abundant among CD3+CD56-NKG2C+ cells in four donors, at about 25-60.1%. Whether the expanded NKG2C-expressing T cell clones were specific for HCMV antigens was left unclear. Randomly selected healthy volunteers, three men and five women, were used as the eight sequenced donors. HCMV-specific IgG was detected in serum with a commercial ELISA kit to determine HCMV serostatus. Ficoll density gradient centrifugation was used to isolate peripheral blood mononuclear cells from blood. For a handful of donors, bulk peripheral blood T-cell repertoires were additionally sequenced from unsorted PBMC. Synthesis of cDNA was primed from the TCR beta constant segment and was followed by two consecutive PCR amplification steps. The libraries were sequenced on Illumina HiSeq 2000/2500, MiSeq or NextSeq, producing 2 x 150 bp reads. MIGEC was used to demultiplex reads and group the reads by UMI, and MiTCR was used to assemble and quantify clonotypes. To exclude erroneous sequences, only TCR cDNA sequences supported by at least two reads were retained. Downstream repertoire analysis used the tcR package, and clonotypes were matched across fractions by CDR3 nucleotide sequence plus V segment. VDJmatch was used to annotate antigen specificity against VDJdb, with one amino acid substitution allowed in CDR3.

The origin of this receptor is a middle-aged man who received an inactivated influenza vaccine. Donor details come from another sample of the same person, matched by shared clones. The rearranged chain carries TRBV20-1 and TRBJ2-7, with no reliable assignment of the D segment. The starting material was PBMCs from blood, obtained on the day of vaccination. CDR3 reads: CSAQTASGFKPLYEQYF. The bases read TGCAGTGCTCAGACGGCCAGTGGATTTAAGCCCCTCTACGAGCAGTACTTC.